The 10 T cell receptor beta chains listed next were all sequenced from one sample in a study of T-cell memory formation after mild COVID-19. TCRdb itself ran the 5' RACE reads through MiXCR, one entry per CDR3 protein. The sample records 200,000 or so distinct CDR3 sequences, roughly 17% being singletons. The sequenced material came from PBMCs or a T cell subset sorted from them (not recorded which). These receptor sequences come from an adult woman who had mild COVID-19 (a few samples of this study predate the infection). Cell type and time point are not known.

This clonotype has just a few counts. The rearrangement uses TRBV29-1 and TRBJ2-3; tentatively, D is TRBD2 (6 bases). Germline V CDR1 and CDR2: SQVTM, ANQGSEA. Trimming took off 6 bases at V and 3 bases at J, with 13 bases between the two ends. The CDR3 is 13 amino acids. The CDR3 loop is CSVAGRQTDTQYF. As DNA, the CDR3 is TGCAGCGTAGCCGGGAGACAGACAGATACGCAGTATTTT.

The genes are TRBV29-1 and TRBJ1-2; 8 bases align to TRBD1. The CDR3 is 12 amino acids. Germline CDR1 SQVTM, CDR2 ANQGSEA. Trimming removed 7 bases from V and 5 bases from J; junction bases left unmatched: 6. The CDR3 DNA sequence: TGCAGCGCAACAGGGGGTGGTTATGGCTACACCTTC. Protein: CSATGGGYGYTF.

This clonotype has a handful of counts. V is TRBV27 and J is TRBJ1-5, with unresolved D. The CDR3 extends over 14 amino acids. Germline CDR1 is MNHEY and CDR2 is SMNVEV (reference sequence). V shed 3 bases and J shed 0 bases, with 6 bases lying between them. The CDR3: CASSFYGSNQPQHF. In DNA form, the CDR3 reads TGTGCCAGCAGTTTCTACGGTAGCAATCAGCCCCAGCATTTT.

This clonotype has a count of ten or more. The chain recombines TRBV7-9 with TRBJ2-3; D is ambiguous. V was cut by 5 bases and J by 2 bases, with 14 bases left in between. Per the germline V gene, CDR1 is SEHNR and CDR2 is FQNEAQ (reference sequence). The CDR3 contains 15 residues. The CDR3 loop is CASSPPGLHTDTQYF. DNA for the CDR3: TGTGCCAGCAGCCCCCCCGGCCTTCACACAGATACGCAGTATTTT.

The V gene is TRBV7-3, the J gene TRBJ1-3, with D possibly matching TRBD1 (5 bases). The V gene's germline CDR1 is SGHTA and CDR2 FQGTGA. This CDR3 region has 16 residues. With 2 bases removed from V and 0 bases from J, the gap between germline ends came to 11 bases. This CDR3 reads CASSLGTPDSGNTIYF. CDR3 in DNA: TGTGCCAGCAGCTTAGGGACCCCGGACTCTGGAAACACCATATATTTT.

The chain is built from TRBV14 and TRBJ2-3, with D hard to call. The germline V and J ends were trimmed by 4 bases and 0 bases, with 8 bases remaining between them. Germline V gene sequence: CDR1 SGHDN, CDR2 FVKESK. CDR3 length: 14 residues. CDR3 bases: TGTGCCAGCAGCCCCCTTGCAAGCACAGATACGCAGTATTTT. This encodes CASSPLASTDTQYF.

This clonotype was recorded many times. This chain joins TRBV20-1 and TRBJ2-7; 8 positions agree with TRBD2. CDR3 length: 15 residues. CDR1 is DFQATT, CDR2 SNEGSKA, per germline (reference sequence). V was pared by 5 bases and J by 0 bases, with 9 bases of the junction left unmatched. This chain's CDR3 is CSAPLSGALSYEQYF. DNA for the CDR3: TGCAGTGCTCCTCTTAGCGGGGCTCTCTCCTACGAGCAGTACTTC.

Many counts were recorded for this clonotype. The chain combines TRBV29-1 with TRBJ2-5, with 7 bases lining up with TRBD2. V lost 6 bases and J lost 2; bases outside the gene matches: 3. CDR1 is SQVTM, CDR2 ANQGSEA, per germline. The CDR3 length is 12 residues. The CDR3 coding sequence is TGCAGCGTAGAGCGGGGACAAGAGACCCAGTACTTC. Its translation: CSVERGQETQYF. Full variable domain (rest looked up from reference TRBV29-1 and TRBJ2-5): SAVISQKPSRDICQRGTSLTIQCQVDSQVTMMFWYRQQPGQSLTLIATANQGSEATYESGFVIDKFPISRPNLTFSTLTVSNMSPEDSSIYLCSVERGQETQYFGPGTRLLVL.

This clonotype was found many times. This sequence joins TRBV5-1 and TRBJ2-5, with D tentatively TRBD1 (5 bases). The ends were cut back, 2 bases at V and 3 bases at J, with 11 bases in the middle. The CDR3 covers 14 residues. CDR1 is SGHRS and CDR2 is YFSETQ in the germline V gene. DNA for the CDR3: TGCGCCAGCAGCTTCGACAGAGTTAAAGAGACCCAGTACTTC. Encoded protein: CASSFDRVKETQYF.

V gene TRBV3-1 combines with J gene TRBJ2-2; D ambiguous. Germline CDR1 is LGHDT and CDR2 is YNNKEL (reference sequence). The CDR3 is made up of 13 amino acids. V dropped 0 bases and J dropped 7 bases, with 6 bases sitting between them. The CDR3 sequence is CASSQDLIGELFF. DNA of the CDR3: TGTGCCAGCAGCCAAGATTTGATCGGGGAGCTGTTTTTT.